A single sample is the source of the 28 T cell receptor beta chains below, sequenced in a study of T-cell reconstitution after alpha-beta-depleted transplantation in children (dated by TCRdb to the mid-2010s). What this sample's treatment or condition label stands for: allogeneic hematopoietic cell transplantation with graft depleted of TCRalphabeta T cells and CD19 B cells. The library was built by means of PCR. The sequencer was an Illumina HiSeq 2500. To normalize quantification of the TCRbeta repertoire, the TCR libraries were built with molecular barcoding that relied on unique molecular identifiers. TCRdb reran the public reads through fastp at Q25 and MiXCR, keeping productive beta chains. Entries that share a CDR3 protein sequence are merged under the most common genes and DNA. Here the sample has 95,000 to 120,000 distinct CDR3 sequences; roughly 6.1% occur a single time. Of the sample, approximately 25% is held by the ten largest clones.

Source: PBMCs, mostly from graft donor cells, taken 360 days after TCRalphabeta/CD19-depleted stem cell transplant. The receptors originated from a male patient under 10 years old who had a stem cell transplant for acute lymphoblastic leukemia, so the T cells may come from the graft donor.

V gene TRBV6-5 combines with J gene TRBJ2-3, with D possibly TRBD1 on 6 matching bases. CDR1 and CDR2 (germline): MNHEY, SVGAGI. V lost 4 bases to trimming and J lost 0 bases, with 8 bases between them. The CDR3 loop spans 14 amino acids. This chain's CDR3 is CASSWTASTDTQYF. The CDR3 DNA sequence: TGTGCCAGCAGTTGGACAGCCAGCACAGATACGCAGTATTTT.

This clonotype was recorded a few times. The CDR3 loop is CASSLWSGVAEKLFF. The CDR3 DNA sequence: TGTGCCAGCAGTTTATGGTCAGGGGTGGCTGAAAAACTGTTTTTT. The chain uses TRBV27 and TRBJ1-4; tentatively, D is TRBD1 (6 bases). The V end lost 1 base, the J end lost 7 bases, and 13 bases lay between the germline ends. Germline-derived CDR1 and CDR2 are MNHEY and SMNVEV (reference sequence). The CDR3 is 15 residues long.

This clonotype was counted ten times or more. This CDR3 is CASSYGYSGANVLTF. As DNA, the CDR3 is TGTGCCAGCAGTTACGGGTACTCTGGGGCCAACGTCCTGACTTTC. V and J are TRBV6-5 and TRBJ2-6; D unresolved. V was cut by 2 bases and J by 0 bases, with 5 bases left in between. Germline V gene sequence: CDR1 MNHEY, CDR2 SVGAGI. This CDR3 has 15 residues.

In its sample, this clonotype was seen many times. CDR3 residues: CATSRVLRVGLFF. DNA for the CDR3: TGTGCCACCAGCAGAGTTCTCCGGGTCGGGCTGTTTTTT. The V and J genes are TRBV15 and TRBJ2-2; D gene unclear. CDR1 and CDR2 (germline): LNHNV, YYDKDF (reference sequence). The CDR3 has 13 residues. V was shortened by 1 base and J by 13 bases, with 13 bases between the two germline ends.

The chain employs TRBV2 and TRBJ1-1, with 7 bases aligning to TRBD1. The CDR3 extends over 16 amino acids. Unmatched junction bases numbered 13, after V lost 4 bases and J lost 5 bases. Germline V lookup: CDR1 SNHLY, CDR2 FYNNEI. Here the CDR3 DNA reads TGTGCCAGCAGTGCCCTGAGGACAGGAAGTAGGACTGAAGCTTTCTTT. This sequence encodes CASSALRTGSRTEAFF.

This clonotype was detected ten times or more. V is TRBV28 and J is TRBJ1-6; D call uncertain. Germline V gene data show CDR1 as MDHEN and CDR2 as SYDVKM. The CDR3 loop spans 10 amino acids. V was cut by 6 bases and J by 14 bases, with 8 bases left in between. This chain's CDR3 is CASRAGALHF. The CDR3, as DNA: TGTGCCAGCAGGGCTGGCGCCCTCCACTTT. Combining the CDR3 with reference TRBV28 and TRBJ1-6 gives the whole variable domain DVKVTQSSRYLVKRTGEKVFLECVQDMDHENMFWYRQDPGLGLRLIYFSYDVKMKEKGDIPEGYSVSREKKERFSLILESASTNQTSMYLCASRAGALHFGNGTRLTVT.

This clonotype was picked up many times. V is TRBV5-1 and J is TRBJ2-7; possibly TRBD1 for D (6 bases). The CDR3 spans 14 residues. Germline V lookup: CDR1 SGHRS, CDR2 YFSETQ. V shed 1 base and J shed 2 bases, with 10 bases lying between them. CDR3 coding DNA: TGCGCCAGCAGCTTGACAGGGCAGACCTACGAGCAGTACTTC. This gives the protein CASSLTGQTYEQYF.

The table lists this clonotype with many counts. The chain couples TRBV9 to TRBJ2-7; 7 bases fit TRBD1. The V and J ends lost 3 bases and 5 bases, in that order; junction bases with no gene match: 5. There are 13 residues in the CDR3. The germline gives CDR1 SGDLS, CDR2 YYNGEE. The chain's CDR3 is CASSEGQFHEQYF. The CDR3 region has the DNA TGTGCCAGCAGCGAGGGACAGTTCCACGAGCAGTACTTC.

This clonotype occurred a few times. V is TRBV6-2 or TRBV6-3 and J is TRBJ2-1; D might be TRBD2 (6 bases). Germline CDR1 is MNHEY and CDR2 is SVGEGT. V was pared by 5 bases and J by 6 bases, with 11 bases between. The CDR3 sequence is 13 residues long. The CDR3 reads CASSGPGGNEQFF. CDR3 sequence (DNA): TGTGCCAGCAGTGGCCCCGGGGGCAATGAGCAGTTCTTC.

This clonotype was recorded at least ten times. J is TRBJ2-7 and V is TRBV4-2; D ambiguous. This CDR3 is built from 16 residues. Trimming took off 0 bases at V and 2 bases at J, with 14 bases between the two ends. The germline V gene encodes CDR1 LGHNA and CDR2 YNFKEQ. The CDR3 DNA is TGTGCCAGCAGCCAAGATAACCGGCGACAAGCCTACGAGCAGTACTTC. Translating gives CASSQDNRRQAYEQYF.

This clonotype was seen repeatedly, ten times or more. The CDR3: CASSLVWTVPYEQYF. The CDR3 region has the DNA TGTGCCAGCAGCTTAGTCTGGACAGTTCCATACGAGCAGTACTTC. The J gene is TRBJ2-7, the V gene TRBV7-2, with a possible D match to TRBD1 (6 bases). CDR1 and CDR2 from the germline V gene are SGHTA and FQGNSA. CDR3 size: 15 residues. V was shortened by 1 base and J by 4 bases, with 14 bases between the two germline ends.

This clonotype has a count of ten or more. The rearrangement links TRBV9 to TRBJ2-3; 12 bases align to TRBD2. The CDR3 is 18 residues long. With 2 bases clipped from V and 5 bases from J, the junction kept 12 bases outside the gene matches. Germline CDR1 SGDLS, CDR2 YYNGEE. The CDR3 is CASSVETSLAGGRDTQYF. The CDR3 nucleotides are TGTGCCAGCAGCGTGGAGACAAGCCTAGCGGGGGGGAGAGATACGCAGTATTTT.

V usage is TRBV20-1 and J usage is TRBJ2-5; 9 nucleotides agree with TRBD2. CDR1 DFQATT and CDR2 SNEGSKA come from the germline V gene (reference sequence). Trimming at V came to 3 bases and at J to 3 bases, leaving 5 bases not matched to a gene. The length of the CDR3 is 14 residues. As DNA, the CDR3 is TGCAGTGCTAGGCGGGGGGGCCTCGAAGAGACCCAGTACTTC. Protein product: CSARRGGLEETQYF.

V gene TRBV4-3 combines with J gene TRBJ2-7; 11 nucleotides match TRBD2. Trimming at V came to 2 bases and at J to 1 base, leaving 1 base not matched to a gene. Germline V gene lookup returns CDR1 LGHNA and CDR2 YSLEER. CDR3 length: 15 residues. In DNA, the CDR3 is TGCGCCAGCAGCCAAATAGCGGGAGGGTCCTACGAGCAGTACTTC. Amino acids: CASSQIAGGSYEQYF.

This clonotype was observed many times. J is TRBJ2-6 and V is TRBV27; D is perhaps TRBD1 (5 bases). CDR3 length: 16 residues. Germline lookup yields CDR1 MNHEY and CDR2 SMNVEV (reference sequence). Trimming pared 2 bases from V and 0 bases from J, leaving 8 bases between. The CDR3 loop is CASSLRGSSGANVLTF. CDR3 in DNA: TGTGCCAGCAGTTTAAGGGGAAGCTCTGGGGCCAACGTCCTGACTTTC.

The sample holds many counts of this clonotype. The rearrangement joins TRBV28 to TRBJ2-1; D is perhaps TRBD1 (5 bases). CDR1 is MDHEN and CDR2 is SYDVKM in the germline V gene. The CDR3 sequence is 15 residues long. The ends were cut back, 1 base at V and 8 bases at J, with 15 bases in the middle. In DNA, the CDR3 is TGTGCCAGCAGTTTATTGGTCCAGGGAAGCGATGAGCAGTTCTTC. It encodes CASSLLVQGSDEQFF.

V and J are TRBV4-1 and TRBJ2-3, with D perhaps assigned TRBD1 or TRBD2 (6 bases each). This CDR3 spans 15 amino acids. Per the germline V gene, CDR1 is MGHRA and CDR2 is YSYEKL. Trimming cost V 5 bases and J 11 bases, with 23 bases left between them. The CDR3 sequence is CASSDVQGGPRGQYF. In DNA form, the CDR3 reads TGCGCCAGCAGCGACGTACAGGGAGGCCCTCGCGGGCAGTATTTT.

This chain links TRBV20-1 with TRBJ2-5; 10 bases match TRBD1. CDR1 is DFQATT, CDR2 SNEGSKA, per germline (reference sequence). V shed 5 bases and J 5 bases; nucleotides not matched to a gene: 8. The CDR3 consists of 14 residues. The CDR3, as DNA: TGCAGTGCTCGAAGACAGGGGGCTCAGGAGACCCAGTACTTC. Protein: CSARRQGAQETQYF.

Many counts were recorded for this clonotype. The chain is built from TRBV20-1 and TRBJ2-3; D is possibly TRBD1 (6 bases). The CDR3 runs 13 residues. Germline V gene data show CDR1 as DFQATT and CDR2 as SNEGSKA (reference sequence). Trimming took 0 bases from V and 7 from J, leaving 11 bases between them. CDR3: CSAREVGANTQYF. DNA of the CDR3: TGCAGTGCTAGAGAAGTGGGGGCAAATACGCAGTATTTT.

This clonotype was seen more than once but under ten times. This chain joins TRBV27 and TRBJ2-7; possibly TRBD2 for D (6 bases). V lost 5 bases, J lost 5 bases, and 22 bases lay in between. The CDR3 sequence is 16 residues long. Germline values: CDR1 MNHEY, CDR2 SMNVEV (reference sequence). The CDR3 bases are TGTGCCAGCAGTGCTACCCGGAGGGCCGGGAGCGACGAGCAGTACTTC. Protein sequence: CASSATRRAGSDEQYF.

This clonotype was observed a handful of times. V usage is TRBV6-2 or TRBV6-3 and J usage is TRBJ2-5; D unclear. Germline V gives CDR1 MNHEY, CDR2 SVGEGT. This CDR3 has 16 residues. Trimming cost V 2 bases and J 3 bases, with 16 bases left between them. DNA for the CDR3: TGTGCCAGCAGTTACCCCACCCAACGCTTCAAAGAGACCCAGTACTTC. Translated: CASSYPTQRFKETQYF.

This clonotype has ten or more counts. The chain carries TRBV10-1 and TRBJ1-6; maybe TRBD1 (5 bases). CDR3 length: 13 residues. CDR1 WNHNN and CDR2 SYGVQD come from the germline V gene (reference sequence). The V end lost 3 bases, the J end lost 7 bases, and 7 bases lay between the germline ends. The CDR3 spells CASSDWGNSPLHF. In DNA form, the CDR3 reads TGCGCCAGCAGTGATTGGGGGAATTCACCCCTCCACTTT.

This clonotype occurred a few times. The J gene is TRBJ2-3, the V gene TRBV28, with 10 bases identical to TRBD2. Germline lookup yields CDR1 MDHEN and CDR2 SYDVKM. V was clipped by 3 bases and J by 6 bases; unmatched bases: 9. This CDR3 has 16 residues. DNA of the CDR3: TGTGCCAGCAGTTTTCTAGCGGGAGAGGGGGCGGATACGCAGTATTTT. Its translation is CASSFLAGEGADTQYF.

There are many counts of this clonotype. The chain joins TRBV12-5 to TRBJ2-4; the D call may be TRBD1 or TRBD2 (5 bases each). The length of the CDR3 is 13 residues. Trimming left V 1 base short and J 6 bases short, with 7 bases between. Germline CDR1 is LGHNT and CDR2 is FRNRAP. The CDR3 sequence is CASGLGGTNIQYF. CDR3 DNA: TGTGCTAGTGGTTTGGGGGGGACAAACATTCAGTACTTC.

The chain couples TRBV4-1 to TRBJ2-7; the match to TRBD2 covers 7 bases. V trimming: 4 bases; J trimming: 5 bases; junction bases outside the gene matches: 5. The germline V gene encodes CDR1 MGHRA and CDR2 YSYEKL. The CDR3 has 13 amino acids. The CDR3 coding sequence is TGCGCCAGCAGCCCCGGGAGGCCCAACGAGCAGTACTTC. Amino acid sequence: CASSPGRPNEQYF.

This clonotype was observed many times. Here the CDR3 DNA reads TGTGCCAGCATCATGAAGCGGAGCTGGGGCGGTGAGCAGTTCTTC. It translates to CASIMKRSWGGEQFF. The chain uses TRBV28 and TRBJ2-1, with D perhaps matching TRBD1 or TRBD2 (5 bases each). V lost 7 bases and J 9 bases, leaving 22 bases between the germline ends. The CDR3 runs 15 residues. Germline values: CDR1 MDHEN, CDR2 SYDVKM.

This clonotype has a handful of counts. CDR3 coding DNA: TGTGCCAGCAGTGAGGGGACAGGGGGCACAGATACGCAGTATTTT. Amino acids: CASSEGTGGTDTQYF. This chain connects TRBV6-4 to TRBJ2-3; TRBD1 matches 10 bases. The germline V gene encodes CDR1 MRHNA and CDR2 SNTAGT. V lost 3 bases and J lost 1; bases outside the gene matches: 1. CDR3 size: 15 residues.

This chain connects TRBV11-2 to TRBJ2-1; unclear D gene. V lost 0 bases and J lost 10, with 7 bases in between. The CDR3 totals 12 residues. CDR1 and CDR2 (germline): SGHAT, FQNNGV. The CDR3 sequence: CASSLDAAEQFF. The CDR3 bases are TGTGCCAGCAGCTTAGACGCAGCCGAGCAGTTCTTC. Full variable domain (missing parts from reference TRBV11-2 and TRBJ2-1): EAGVAQSPRYKIIEKRQSVAFWCNPISGHATLYWYQQILGQGPKLLIQFQNNGVVDDSQLPKDRFSAERLKGVDSTLKIQPAKLEDSAVYLCASSLDAAEQFFGPGTRLTVL.